Included here is one T cell receptor (beta chain) sequence, with context. Its antigen remains unidentified. Using CD45RO/CCR7/CD25/CD127/CD95/CD27, CD4+ naive, central memory, regulatory and stem cell-like memory cells were sorted. This entry is derived from a study of beta chain features in type 1 diabetes. Regarding the study as a whole: The analysis here could not establish whether HLA type shapes TCRB rearrangement. When VDJ junctions were examined, type 1 diabetes patients showed fewer insertions and more deletions. Researchers report that Type 1 diabetes patients had moderately but significantly shorter TCRB CDR3s across all four CD4+ subsets.

TCRB transcripts that were expressed got sequenced, as all of the isolated RNA had been reverse transcribed. There were 3 million to 4 million reads on average in the naive, central memory and regulatory T cell samples. Sequenced by immunoSEQ multiplex PCR; TCRdb stores in-frame clones only, minus some. The sample contains around 340,000 clones, over 7% of which appear only once. The TCR comes from a man between 25 and 39 years old with type 1 diabetes. The sequencing input was central memory CD4+ T cells from blood.

CDR3 coding DNA: TGTGCCAGCAGCTTAGGACAGGGGCGGAATGAGCAGTTCTTC. Its translation: CASSLGQGRNEQFF. J is TRBJ2-1 and V is TRBV7-2, with TRBD1 matching over 8 bases. This CDR3 has 14 amino acids. Germline V lookup: CDR1 SGHTA, CDR2 FQGNSA. Trimming cost V 1 base and J 7 bases; bases outside gene matches: 3.